This TCR beta chain came from a study of TIL therapy for anti-PD-1-resistant metastatic lung cancer. The time point: pre-treatment sample, taken before nivolumab and TIL therapy. Tumor tissue came from excised metastases, mostly pleural nodules or supraclavicular lymph nodes. Germline V gene lookup returns CDR1 KGHSH and CDR2 LQKENI. Trimming took 5 bases from V and 4 from J, leaving 11 bases between them. CDR3 length: 13 residues. The libraries were made with immunoSEQ v3. Clones were read by immunoSEQ multiplex PCR, and TCRdb kept only the in-frame ones, dropping some. This sample has approximately 92,000 clones, with 55% to 75% found just once.

This sample comprised tumor tissue, obtained at baseline. The V call is TRBV18, the J call TRBJ1-2; D gene uncertain. The receptor comes from a person between 25 and 80 years old with non-small cell lung cancer. Here the CDR3 DNA reads TGTGCCAGCTCAGCGGACGGAACCTATGGCTACACCTTC. Translation gives CASSADGTYGYTF.